This TCR beta chain came from a study of vaccination and CD4 T cells after COVID-19 (dated by TCRdb to the early 2020s). About the study as a whole: SARS-CoV-2 positivity had been established in the convalescent patients by nasal swab PCR, and mild disease was recorded in about 9 of these patients and severe disease in one. The convalescent cohort comprised six males and four females, including two Hispanic individuals, seven Caucasians, two Asians and one multiracial person. Participants got two doses of the Pfizer-BioNTech BNT162b2 vaccine (n=8) or two doses of the Moderna mRNA-1273 vaccine (n=2). Post-COVID blood samples from convalescent patients were collected a median of approximately 100 days after diagnosis, with a range of roughly 35 to 161 days. Post-vaccine blood samples were obtained a median of around 74 days after the second vaccine dose, with a range of about 14 to 241 days. The cultures were stimulated with overlapping spike peptide pools from SARS-CoV-2 and from the common cold coronaviruses HCoV-NL63, HCoV-OC43 and HCoV-229E. Control cultures used a CEFX viral epitope pool as positive control, an HIV-1 Nef peptide pool as negative control, or no peptide. The spike-specific CD4+ TCR repertoire was compared before and after mRNA vaccination in over nine COVID-19 convalescent patients and several infection-naive healthy vaccine recipients. What the research found in general, with its limitations: The median number of SARS-CoV-2-reactive clonotypes rose from 20 to 25 after infection to some 40 after vaccination, but the change was not significant. In convalescent patients, a median roughly 85% of post-vaccine SARS-CoV-2-reactive clones were detected only after vaccination, and vaccine-specific priming was suggested by this finding. The study included relatively few convalescent patients and did not analyze early timepoints after natural infection. Nearly all vaccine-specific clones in convalescent patients (304 of 307) were mono-reactive for SARS-CoV-2 spike rather than cross-reactive with common cold coronaviruses.

Concerning this clonotype itself: Its cognate antigen has yet to be identified. In this CDR3 the conserved last residue, phenylalanine or tryptophan, is missing, so a read error is likely. The DNA is omitted, as the CDR3 cannot be located on it reliably, and the CDR3 follows TCRdb's listing.

Libraries were made using PCR. At the Johns Hopkins FTIC core, DNA from the cultured CD4+ T cells underwent TCR sequencing with the Oncomine TCR Beta short-read assay. The QIAamp micro DNA kit was used to extract genomic DNA from the cultured CD4+ T cells. Oncomine TCR Beta libraries from cultured CD4+ T cells were pooled using unique dual indexes and sequenced on an Illumina iSeq 100. Processing in the source paper ran as follows. Non-productive sequences were filtered out, and CDR3s that did not start with C, did not end with F or W, or were shorter than 7 amino acids were discarded. Antigen-specific clonotypes were identified with the MANAFEST web application by comparing peptide-stimulated wells with reference and other culture wells. For a clone to be called positive, the clone needed an FDR below 0.05, an odds ratio above 5, and a productive frequency above 0.1% in at least two of three replicate wells. Clonotypes that were significantly expanded in both SARS-CoV-2 spike wells and at least one common cold coronavirus spike condition were defined as cross-reactive. Levenshtein distances (stringdist) and unrooted phylogenetic trees (ape) in R version 3.6.1 were used to assess CDR3 homology. TCRdb's own reprocessing of the public reads used fastp at Q25 and MiXCR and kept productive beta chains. Each entry merges the rows of one CDR3 protein and shows their most common DNA and genes. The authors' filters were not applied to this entry. Here the sample has about 17,000 distinct CDR3 sequences; approximately 54% occur a single time. In total, the top ten clones hold around 10% of the sample.

The CDR3 sequence runs 11 residues, both termini included. The treatment or condition label, read with the paper, signifies: roughly ten-day PBMC culture with coronavirus spike peptide pools or control peptides (ViraFEST assay). To expand antigen-specific T cells with peptide pools and then pick out the expanded clonotypes through TCR sequencing, the study relied on the ViraFEST assay. The convalescent patients' positive SARS-CoV-2 PCR tests fell between March and December 2020, which was before the Alpha, Beta and Delta variants emerged in the United States. Each well held about 1.8 million PBMCs cultured with 10 ug/ml peptide pools in IMDM containing roughly 4.7% human AB serum and roughly 10 IU/ml IL-2. On days 3 and 7, half of the culture medium was replaced with fresh IL-2-containing medium. After 10 days of culture, CD4+ T cells were isolated by negative selection using the EasySep CD4+ T cell isolation kit. PBMCs were separated from whole blood using Ficoll-Paque Plus gradient centrifugation and then either used fresh or cryopreserved at -140C. Culture conditions were generally each tested in triplicate wells.

Sequenced material: CD4+ T cells from blood, cultured in vitro. The TCR sequence derives from a human donor who had recovered from COVID-19. The chain is assembled from TRBV21-1 and TRBJ2-1. TRBV21-1 is shown as a pseudogene. The CDR3 protein is CASSKARGKIG.